This TCR beta chain stems from a study of OX40 agonist ivuxolimab in advanced cancers. A history of autoimmune disease or systemic immunosuppression excluded patients. The J segment lost 4 bases and the V segment lost 0 bases, leaving 7 bases of the junction unmatched. This CDR3 is 17 amino acids long. Germline V lookup: CDR1 SGHRS, CDR2 YFSETQ. TCRdb's copy holds only in-frame clones and misses some; the assay was immunoSEQ multiplex PCR. The table records around 36,000 clones, around four fifths of them present only once. The sequence was collected from an adult with an advanced solid tumor such as melanoma, head and neck, liver or kidney cancer. This specimen was CD4+ or CD8+ T cells sorted from blood, taken in a trial of the OX40 agonist ivuxolimab. This chain links TRBV5-1 with TRBJ2-5, with 12 positions matching TRBD1. The CDR3 DNA sequence: TGCGCCAGCAGCTTGGGGGACAGGGGGCTGATCGGAGAGACCCAGTACTTC. It translates to CASSLGDRGLIGETQYF.